The TCR beta chain under discussion was sequenced for a study of neoadjuvant anti-PD-1 for oral cavity cancer. The time point was: after neoadjuvant nivolumab, at surgical resection. Patients had newly diagnosed, untreated stage II-IVA oral cavity squamous cell carcinoma. TCRdb's table, derived via immunoSEQ multiplex PCR, lists solely in-frame clones and lacks some. The sample carries approximately 13,000 clones, 60% to 75% recorded once. This clone was recorded a few times. This TCR was recovered from a person aged 40 to 85 with oral cavity squamous cell carcinoma. The sequences come from PBMCs, collected after nivolumab (anti-PD-1) treatment.

The CDR3: CASSRAVRQVYGYTF. In DNA, the CDR3 is TGTGCCAGTAGTCGCGCCGTCCGACAGGTATATGGCTACACCTTC. The genes are TRBV19 and TRBJ1-2; weak D call: TRBD1 (6 bases). The CDR3 covers 15 residues. Between the trimmed V and J ends, which lost 5 bases and 5 bases, there was a span of 18 bases. Germline V gives CDR1 LNHDA, CDR2 SQIVND (reference sequence). The full variable domain, completed using reference TRBV19 and TRBJ1-2, is DGGITQSPKYLFRKEGQNVTLSCEQNLNHDAMYWYRQDPGQGLRLIYYSQIVNDFQKGDIAEGYSVSREKKESFPLTVTSAQKNPTAFYLCASSRAVRQVYGYTFGSGTRLTVV.